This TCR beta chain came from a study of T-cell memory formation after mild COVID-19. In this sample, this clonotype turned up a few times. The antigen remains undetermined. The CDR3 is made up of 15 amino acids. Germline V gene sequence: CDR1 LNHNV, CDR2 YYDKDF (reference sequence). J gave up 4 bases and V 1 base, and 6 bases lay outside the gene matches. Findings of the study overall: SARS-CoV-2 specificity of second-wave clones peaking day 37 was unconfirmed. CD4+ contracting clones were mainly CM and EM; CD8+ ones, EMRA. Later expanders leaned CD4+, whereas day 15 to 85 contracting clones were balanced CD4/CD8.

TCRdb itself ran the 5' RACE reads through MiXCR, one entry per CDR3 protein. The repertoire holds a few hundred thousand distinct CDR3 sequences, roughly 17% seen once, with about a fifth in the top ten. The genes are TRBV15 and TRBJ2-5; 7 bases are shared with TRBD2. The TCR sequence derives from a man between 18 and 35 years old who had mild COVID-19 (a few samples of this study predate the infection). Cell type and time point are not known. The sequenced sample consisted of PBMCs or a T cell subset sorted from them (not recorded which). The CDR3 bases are TGTGCCACCAGCAGAGGGGGGGGACTATTAGAGACCCAGTACTTC. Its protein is CATSRGGGLLETQYF.